This T cell receptor beta chain stems from a study of cytomegalovirus exposure and HLA in healthy donors. Study-wide context: Early on, a data release was issued that held about 85 million unique TCRs from HLA-typed donors. Study-wide results and caveats: Researchers reported in a later analysis that a missense DCLRE1C variant was tied to TCR beta V- and J-gene trimming.

Germline V gives CDR1 SGHNT, CDR2 YYREEE (reference sequence). V was clipped by 4 bases and J by 4 bases, with 8 bases between them. The CDR3 runs to 13 residues. Use of 60 Vbeta and 13 Jbeta primers characterized the PCR. Here immunoSEQ multiplex PCR was the method, and the copy in TCRdb shows in-frame clones only, minus some. The sample has under 150,000 clones, approximately 68% seen once. Worth noting for this clone: Its antigen is not identified.

The specimen was PBMCs. This TCR was sampled from a man in his sixties in good health and CMV-seronegative. This chain joins TRBV5-4 and TRBJ2-2; possibly TRBD2 for D (5 bases). This CDR3 is CASSGSLTGELFF. In DNA, the CDR3 is TGTGCCAGCAGCGGGAGCCTCACCGGGGAGCTGTTTTTT.